This entry describes one T cell receptor beta chain. Its antigen remains unknown. This CDR3 has 14 amino acids. Losses at the gene ends were 3 bases for V and 10 bases for J; bases not matched to a gene: 10. In germline, CDR1 is LNHDA, CDR2 SQIVND (reference sequence). TCRdb's table, derived via immunoSEQ multiplex PCR, lists solely in-frame clones and lacks some. The data show approximately 110,000 clones, with around 96% seen just once and around 2% held by the top ten. The sample originates from a study of T cell responses to AZD1222 COVID-19 vaccine. Overall study: The study pooled second doses at about 4 or about 12 weeks. Study results and caveats: Reports indicate that nearly half of spike-specific TCRs are directed at unmutated variant regions. No day 14 peak samples; only post-peak repertoires were characterized.

This sample comprised peripheral blood, obtained on day 0 of AZD1222 vaccination. The chain recombines TRBV19 with TRBJ2-7, with 9 bases aligning to TRBD1. This sequence originates from an adult in good health. The CDR3 sequence: CASSIVGQGTDQYF. As DNA, the CDR3 is TGTGCCAGTAGTATCGTGGGACAGGGCACCGATCAGTACTTC.